This entry is about one T cell receptor beta chain. Germline CDR1 and CDR2: GTSNPN and SVGIG (reference sequence). V lost 0 bases and J 2 bases, leaving 13 bases between the germline ends. The CDR3 covers 16 residues. The sample originates from a study of T cell responses to AZD1222 COVID-19 vaccine. TCRdb keeps only in-frame clones here, not all; method: immunoSEQ multiplex PCR. The repertoire includes approximately 160,000 clones, 94% of them detected once, and about 4.6% sits in the top ten. The material sequenced was peripheral blood, taken 28 days after the second AZD1222 dose. The receptor comes from an adult who received the AZD1222 COVID-19 vaccine. V and J are TRBV30 and TRBJ2-2, with D maybe TRBD1 (6 bases). DNA for the CDR3: TGTGCCTGGAGTGTACAAGGGGGTGTAAACACCGGGGAGCTGTTTTTT. It codes for CAWSVQGGVNTGELFF.